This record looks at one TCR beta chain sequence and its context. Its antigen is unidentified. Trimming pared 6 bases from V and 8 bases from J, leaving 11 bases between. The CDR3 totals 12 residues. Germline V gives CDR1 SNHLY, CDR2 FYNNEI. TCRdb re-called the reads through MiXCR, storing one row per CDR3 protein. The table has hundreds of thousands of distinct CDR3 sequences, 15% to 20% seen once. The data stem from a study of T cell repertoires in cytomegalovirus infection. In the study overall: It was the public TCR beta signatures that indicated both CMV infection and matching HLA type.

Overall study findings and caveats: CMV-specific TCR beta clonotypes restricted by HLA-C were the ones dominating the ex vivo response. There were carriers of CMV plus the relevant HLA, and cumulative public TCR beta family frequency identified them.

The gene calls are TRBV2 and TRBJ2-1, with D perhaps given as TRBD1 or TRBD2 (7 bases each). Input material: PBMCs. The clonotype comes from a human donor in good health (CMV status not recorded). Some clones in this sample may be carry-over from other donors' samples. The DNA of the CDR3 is TGTGCCAGCAGGCAGGGGGGGGATGAGCAGTTCTTC. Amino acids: CASRQGGDEQFF.